These 2 T cell receptor beta chains share one sample of origin, sequenced in a study of shared clonotypes between healthy human individuals. The repertoire was sequenced with immunoSEQ multiplex PCR; TCRdb's copy has only in-frame clones and lacks some. The sample includes some 2,500,000 clones, about nine tenths of them seen just once. Sequencing input: naive CD4+ T cells from PBMCs. Documented subset: CD45RA+ positively selected. The receptors here all came from a man aged 18-30 years in good health. Some clones in this sample may be carry-over from other donors' samples.

This clone was seen a single time. The V and J genes are TRBV4-1 and TRBJ2-5; D remains ambiguous. V was trimmed by 1 base and J by 1 base, leaving 10 bases between them. Germline CDR1 MGHRA, CDR2 YSYEKL. CDR3 length: 15 residues. CDR3 loop: CASSQVQARQETQYF. CDR3 DNA: TGCGCCAGCAGCCAAGTGCAGGCCCGCCAAGAGACCCAGTACTTC.

The chain uses TRBV5-5 and TRBJ1-5; TRBD1 aligns across 9 bases. J gave up 2 bases and V 0 bases, and 6 bases lay outside the gene matches. CDR3 length: 17 residues. Germline loops: CDR1 SGHKS, CDR2 YYEKEE (reference sequence). CDR3 amino acids: CASSLGQGVIGNQPQHF. In nucleotides, the CDR3 is TGTGCCAGCAGCTTGGGACAGGGGGTGATTGGCAATCAGCCCCAGCATTTT.